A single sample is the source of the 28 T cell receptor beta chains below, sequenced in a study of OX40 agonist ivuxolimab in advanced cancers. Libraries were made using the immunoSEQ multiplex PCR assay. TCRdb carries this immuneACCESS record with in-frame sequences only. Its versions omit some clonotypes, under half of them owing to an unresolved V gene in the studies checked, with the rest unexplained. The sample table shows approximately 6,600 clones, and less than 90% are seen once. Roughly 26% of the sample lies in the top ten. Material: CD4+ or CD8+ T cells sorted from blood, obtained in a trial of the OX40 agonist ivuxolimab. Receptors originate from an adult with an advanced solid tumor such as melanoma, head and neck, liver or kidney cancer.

The CDR3 loop is CAILNRNNEQFF. DNA of the CDR3: TGTGCCATCCTGAATCGGAACAATGAGCAGTTCTTC. The rearrangement joins TRBV10-3 to TRBJ2-1; no clear D. The germline V gene has CDR1 ENHRY and CDR2 SYGVKD. V was clipped by 8 bases and J by 5 bases, with 10 bases between them. This CDR3 has 12 residues.

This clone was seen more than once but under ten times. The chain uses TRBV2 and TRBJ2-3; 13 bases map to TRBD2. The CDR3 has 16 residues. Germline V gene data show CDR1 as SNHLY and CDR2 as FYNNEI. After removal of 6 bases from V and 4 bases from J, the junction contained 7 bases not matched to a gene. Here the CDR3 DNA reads TGTGCCAGCAGGCCTAGACTAGCGGGGGGCTCAGATACGCAGTATTTT. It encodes CASRPRLAGGSDTQYF.

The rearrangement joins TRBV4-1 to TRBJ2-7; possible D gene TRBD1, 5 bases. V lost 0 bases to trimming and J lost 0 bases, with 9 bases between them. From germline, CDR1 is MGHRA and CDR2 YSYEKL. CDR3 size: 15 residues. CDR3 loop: CASSQDQGTSYEQYF. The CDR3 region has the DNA TGCGCCAGCAGCCAAGATCAGGGAACCTCCTACGAGCAGTACTTC.

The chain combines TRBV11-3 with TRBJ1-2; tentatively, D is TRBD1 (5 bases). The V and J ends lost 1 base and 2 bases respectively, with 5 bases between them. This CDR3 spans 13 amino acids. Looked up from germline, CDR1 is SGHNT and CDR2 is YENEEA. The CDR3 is CASSLGQNYGYTF. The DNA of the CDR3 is TGTGCCAGCAGCTTAGGACAGAACTATGGCTACACCTTC. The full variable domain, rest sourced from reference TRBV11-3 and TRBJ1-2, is EAGVVQSPRYKIIEKKQPVAFWCNPISGHNTLYWYLQNLGQGPELLIRYENEEAVDDSQLPKDRFSAERLKGVDSTLKIQPAELGDSAVYLCASSLGQNYGYTFGSGTRLTVV.

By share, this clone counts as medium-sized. As DNA, the CDR3 is TGTGCCAGTAGTATTGGACTAGCGGGGTACAATGAGCAGTTCTTC. Its protein is CASSIGLAGYNEQFF. This chain links TRBV19 with TRBJ2-1; TRBD2 aligns across 12 bases. V shed 3 bases, J shed 4 bases, and the junction held 1 base outside the gene matches. The CDR3 is 15 amino acids. Germline CDR1 LNHDA, CDR2 SQIVND (reference sequence).

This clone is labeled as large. In DNA, the CDR3 is TGTGCCAGCAGTTCGACTGCGGCGGGCGAGCAGTACTTC. Its protein product is CASSSTAAGEQYF. The V call is TRBV27, the J call TRBJ2-7, with a tentative D call TRBD2 (5 bases). The V and J ends lost 4 bases and 6 bases respectively, with 13 bases between them. The CDR3 covers 13 residues. Germline CDR1 and CDR2: MNHEY and SMNVEV (reference sequence).

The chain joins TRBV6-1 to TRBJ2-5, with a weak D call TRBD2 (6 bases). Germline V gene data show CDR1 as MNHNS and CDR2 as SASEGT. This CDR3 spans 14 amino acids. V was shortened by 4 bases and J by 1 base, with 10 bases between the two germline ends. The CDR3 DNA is TGTGCCAGCAGTGGACGGGGGACCCAAGAGACCCAGTACTTC. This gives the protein CASSGRGTQETQYF.

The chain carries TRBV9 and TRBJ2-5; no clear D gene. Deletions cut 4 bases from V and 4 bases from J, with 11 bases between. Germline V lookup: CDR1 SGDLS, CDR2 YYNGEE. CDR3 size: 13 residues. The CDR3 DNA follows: TGTGCCAGCAGCCTAAACCGAGGAGAGACCCAGTACTTC. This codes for CASSLNRGETQYF.

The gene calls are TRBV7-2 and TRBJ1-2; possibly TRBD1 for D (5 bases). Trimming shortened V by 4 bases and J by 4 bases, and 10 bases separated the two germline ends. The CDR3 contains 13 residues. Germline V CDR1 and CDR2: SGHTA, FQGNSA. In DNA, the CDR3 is TGTGCCAGCAGCTCAAATGGGGGCTATGGCTACACCTTC. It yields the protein CASSSNGGYGYTF.

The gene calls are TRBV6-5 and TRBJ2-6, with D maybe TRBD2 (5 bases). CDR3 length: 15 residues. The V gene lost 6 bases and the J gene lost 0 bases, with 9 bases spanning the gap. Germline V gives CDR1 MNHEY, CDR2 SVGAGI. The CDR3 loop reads CASSPGISGANVLTF. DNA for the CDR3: TGTGCCAGCAGCCCCGGGATCTCTGGGGCCAACGTCCTGACTTTC.

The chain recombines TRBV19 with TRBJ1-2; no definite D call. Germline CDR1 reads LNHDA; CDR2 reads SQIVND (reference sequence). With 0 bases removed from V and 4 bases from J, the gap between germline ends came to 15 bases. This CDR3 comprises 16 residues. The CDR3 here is CASSIDLSADIYGYTF. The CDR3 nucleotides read TGTGCCAGTAGTATAGATCTATCCGCAGATATCTATGGCTACACCTTC.

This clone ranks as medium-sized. CDR3 nucleotide sequence: TGTGCCAGCAGTGAAGGACAGCGCTATGGCTACACCTTC. Translated, it gives CASSEGQRYGYTF. The genes are TRBV2 and TRBJ1-2, with a possible D match to TRBD1 (5 bases). Trimming removed 1 base from V and 4 bases from J, with 7 bases in between. Germline CDR1 reads SNHLY; CDR2 reads FYNNEI. This CDR3 is 13 amino acids long.

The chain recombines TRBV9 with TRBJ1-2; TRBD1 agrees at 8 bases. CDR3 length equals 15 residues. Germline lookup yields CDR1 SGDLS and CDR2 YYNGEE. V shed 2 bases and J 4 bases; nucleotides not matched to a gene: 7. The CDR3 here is CASSVSGGLGYGYTF. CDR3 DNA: TGTGCCAGCAGCGTGTCAGGGGGCCTAGGCTATGGCTACACCTTC.

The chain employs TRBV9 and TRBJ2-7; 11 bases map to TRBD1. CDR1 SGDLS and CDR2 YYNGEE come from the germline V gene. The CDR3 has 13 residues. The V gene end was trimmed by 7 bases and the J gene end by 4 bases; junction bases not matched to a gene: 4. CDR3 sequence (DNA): TGTGCCAGCGCAGGACAGGGGGCTTACGAGCAGTACTTC. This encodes CASAGQGAYEQYF.

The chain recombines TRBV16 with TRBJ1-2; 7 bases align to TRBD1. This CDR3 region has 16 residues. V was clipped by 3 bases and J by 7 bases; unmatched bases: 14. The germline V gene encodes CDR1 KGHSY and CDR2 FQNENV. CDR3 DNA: TGTGCCAGCAGCCATACTGACCGGGACAGCCTTGGTGGCTACACCTTC. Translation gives CASSHTDRDSLGGYTF.

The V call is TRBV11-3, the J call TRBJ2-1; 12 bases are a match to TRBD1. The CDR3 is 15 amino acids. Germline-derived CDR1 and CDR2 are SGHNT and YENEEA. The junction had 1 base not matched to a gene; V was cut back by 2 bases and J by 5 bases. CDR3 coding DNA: TGTGCCAGCAGCTTAAGGGACAGGGGGCACAATGAGCAGTTCTTC. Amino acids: CASSLRDRGHNEQFF. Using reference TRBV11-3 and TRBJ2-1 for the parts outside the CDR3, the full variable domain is EAGVVQSPRYKIIEKKQPVAFWCNPISGHNTLYWYLQNLGQGPELLIRYENEEAVDDSQLPKDRFSAERLKGVDSTLKIQPAELGDSAVYLCASSLRDRGHNEQFFGPGTRLTVL.

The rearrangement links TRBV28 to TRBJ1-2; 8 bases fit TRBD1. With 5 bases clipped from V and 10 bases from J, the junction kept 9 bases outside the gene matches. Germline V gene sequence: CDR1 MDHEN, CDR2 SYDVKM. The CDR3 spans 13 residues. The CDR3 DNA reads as TGTGCCAGCAGTCAATTGGACAGGGAAGACTACACCTTC. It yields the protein CASSQLDREDYTF.

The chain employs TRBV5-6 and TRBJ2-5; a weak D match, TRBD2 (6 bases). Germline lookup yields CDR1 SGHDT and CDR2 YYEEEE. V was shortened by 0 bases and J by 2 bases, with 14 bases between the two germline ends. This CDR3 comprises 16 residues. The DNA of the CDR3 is TGTGCCAGCAGCTTGGATAGCGGTTACCCTCAAGAGACCCAGTACTTC. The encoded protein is CASSLDSGYPQETQYF.

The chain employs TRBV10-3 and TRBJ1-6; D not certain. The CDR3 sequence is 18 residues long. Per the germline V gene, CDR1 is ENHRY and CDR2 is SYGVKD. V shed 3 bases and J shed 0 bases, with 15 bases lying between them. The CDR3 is CAISEGAHQSSYNSPLHF. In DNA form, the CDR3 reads TGTGCCATCAGTGAAGGTGCGCACCAAAGCTCCTATAATTCACCCCTCCACTTT.

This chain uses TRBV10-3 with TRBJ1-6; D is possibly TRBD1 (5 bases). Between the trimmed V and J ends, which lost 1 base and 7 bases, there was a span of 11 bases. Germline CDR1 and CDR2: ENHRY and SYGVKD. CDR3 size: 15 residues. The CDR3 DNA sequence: TGTGCCATCAGTGAGTTTGACAGACCCAATTCACCCCTCCACTTT. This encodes CAISEFDRPNSPLHF.

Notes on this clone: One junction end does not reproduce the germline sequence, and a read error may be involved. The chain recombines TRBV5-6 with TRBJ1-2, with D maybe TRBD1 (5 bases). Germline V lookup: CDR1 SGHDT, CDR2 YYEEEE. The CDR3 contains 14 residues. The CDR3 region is CVSSLVVGELGYTF. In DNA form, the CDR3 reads TGTGTCAGCAGCTTGGTCGTAGGGGAACTTGGCTACACCTTC.

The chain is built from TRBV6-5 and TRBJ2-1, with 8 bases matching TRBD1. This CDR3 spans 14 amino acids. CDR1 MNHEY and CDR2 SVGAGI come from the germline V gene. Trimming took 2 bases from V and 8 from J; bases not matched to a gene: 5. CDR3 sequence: CASSYGQGADEQFF. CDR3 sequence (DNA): TGTGCCAGCAGTTACGGTCAGGGGGCTGATGAGCAGTTCTTC.

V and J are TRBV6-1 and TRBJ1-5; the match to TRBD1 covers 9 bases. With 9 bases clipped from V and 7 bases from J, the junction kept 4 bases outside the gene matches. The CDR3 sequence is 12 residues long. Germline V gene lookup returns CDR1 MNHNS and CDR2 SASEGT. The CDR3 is CASRQGGQPQHF. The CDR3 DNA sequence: TGTGCCAGTCGACAGGGGGGGCAGCCCCAGCATTTT.

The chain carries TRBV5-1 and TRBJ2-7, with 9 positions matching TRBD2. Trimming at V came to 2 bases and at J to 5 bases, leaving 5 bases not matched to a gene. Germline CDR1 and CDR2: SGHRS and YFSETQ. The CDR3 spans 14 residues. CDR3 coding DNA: TGCGCCAGCAGCTTCTCTAGCGGGGCTAACGAGCAGTACTTC. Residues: CASSFSSGANEQYF.

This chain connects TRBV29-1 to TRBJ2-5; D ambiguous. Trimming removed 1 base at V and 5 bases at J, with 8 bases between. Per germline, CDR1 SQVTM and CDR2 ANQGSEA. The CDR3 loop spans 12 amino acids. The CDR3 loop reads CSVEVLMETQYF. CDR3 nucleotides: TGCAGCGTTGAAGTGTTAATGGAGACCCAGTACTTC.

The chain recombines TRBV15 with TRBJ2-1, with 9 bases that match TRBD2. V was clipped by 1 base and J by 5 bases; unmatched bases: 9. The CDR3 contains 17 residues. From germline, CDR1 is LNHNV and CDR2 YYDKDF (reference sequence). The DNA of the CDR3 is TGTGCCACCAGCAGAGGGTCGGTAGCGGGAGTGAACAATGAGCAGTTCTTC. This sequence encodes CATSRGSVAGVNNEQFF.

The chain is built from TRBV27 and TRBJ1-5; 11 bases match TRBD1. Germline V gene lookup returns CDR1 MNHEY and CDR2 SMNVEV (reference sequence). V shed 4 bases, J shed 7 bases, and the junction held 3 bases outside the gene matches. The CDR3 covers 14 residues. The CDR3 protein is CASSSWDRGQPQHF. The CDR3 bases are TGTGCCAGCAGTTCTTGGGACAGGGGGCAGCCCCAGCATTTT.

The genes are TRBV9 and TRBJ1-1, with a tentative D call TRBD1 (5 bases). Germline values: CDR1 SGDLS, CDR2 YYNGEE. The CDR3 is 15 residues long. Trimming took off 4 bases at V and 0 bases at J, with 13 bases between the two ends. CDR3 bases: TGTGCCAGCAGCTCCAGCGGGGCCTTGAACACTGAAGCTTTCTTT. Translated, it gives CASSSSGALNTEAFF.